This TCR beta chain came from a study of blood T cell repertoires in COVID-19. Germline CDR1 reads SGHKS; CDR2 reads YYEKEE (reference sequence). CDR3 length equals 13 residues. Trimming cost V 0 bases and J 4 bases, with 8 bases left between them. Data came from immunoSEQ multiplex PCR; TCRdb stores just in-frame clones and leaves some out. The sample consists of some 390,000 clones, 80% to 90% of them appearing once. Participants' reported clinical history set cohort assignment. Sequencing used PBMCs or T cells enriched from blood (not recorded which). V gene TRBV5-5 combines with J gene TRBJ2-7; D not resolved. This receptor was taken from a man aged 25-45 years who had recovered from COVID-19. Written as DNA, the CDR3 is TGTGCCAGCAGCTTGGGCGCCGAGTACGAGCAGTACTTC. Encoded protein: CASSLGAEYEQYF.